This TCR beta chain was recovered during a study of Graves' ophthalmopathy and Graves' hyperthyroidism. Ages of hyperthyroidism patients ran from 18 to 65, and their diagnoses were new, under 2 months' duration. The diagnosis was founded upon clinical symptoms, serum thyroxine, TRAb, thyroid ultrasound and orbital computed tomography. Scientists amplified the TCR beta CDR3 regions from RNA transcripts. HTBI primers were employed in first-round RT-PCR, then a second-round multiplex PCR followed. TCRdb re-derived calls from the multiplex PCR reads in MiXCR, one entry per CDR3 protein. Among more than 1,000,000 distinct CDR3 sequences listed, 35% to 45% were seen once. The CDR3 is 12 amino acids. V lost 6 bases to trimming and J lost 0 bases, with 8 bases between them. The germline gives CDR1 SQVTM, CDR2 ANQGSEA.

The sequence was obtained from an adult man with Graves' hyperthyroidism. The chain uses TRBV29-1 and TRBJ2-5; D remains unclear. Sequencing was done on a sample of peripheral blood or thyroid tissue (not recorded which). The CDR3 sequence: CSVETYQETQYF. CDR3 sequence (DNA): TGCAGCGTGGAGACGTACCAAGAGACCCAGTACTTC.